A selection of T cell receptor beta chains follows, all from one sample in a study of molecular identifiers for immune sequencing clone quantification. TCRdb re-derived calls from the PCR reads in MiXCR, one entry per CDR3 protein. Among about 640,000 distinct CDR3 sequences listed, 15% to 20% were seen once. The material sequenced was naive CD8+ T cells from blood, with Jurkat cell RNA spiked in. These receptors originate from a human donor in good health. Some libraries in this study had Jurkat cell RNA spiked in. CDR3s include the opening cysteine and the closing phenylalanine or tryptophan. The D gene is left open where the match is weak. Clone sizes are given selectively: once, few, many, or a class where the clone is expanded.

J	size	V	D	CDR3	DNA
TRBJ2-7	many	TRBV7-6	TRBD1	CASSLAPGGLYEQYF	TGTGCCAGCAGCTTAGCTCCAGGGGGCCTGTACGAGCAGTACTTC
TRBJ2-3	many	TRBV28	.	CASSLRLGSDTQYF	TGTGCCAGCAGTTTACGCCTGGGTTCAGATACGCAGTATTTT
TRBJ1-3	.	TRBV19	.	CASSKRNTIYF	TGTGCCAGTAGTAAAAGGAACACCATATATTTT
TRBJ2-1	many	TRBV24-1	.	CATTGHTEDEQFF	TGTGCCACCACGGGACACACGGAGGATGAGCAGTTCTTC
TRBJ2-7	.	TRBV7-9	TRBD1	CASSPPPGTGDHEQYF	TGTGCCAGCAGCCCCCCGCCCGGGACAGGGGACCACGAGCAGTACTTC
TRBJ2-3	many	TRBV20-1	.	CSASNVGFRGTDTQYF	TGCAGTGCTAGTAACGTGGGTTTTAGGGGCACAGATACGCAGTATTTT
TRBJ1-5	many	TRBV6-6	.	CASSFQLGQPQHF	TGTGCCAGCAGTTTCCAGCTGGGTCAGCCCCAGCATTTT
TRBJ2-1	many	TRBV4-2	TRBD2	CASSQLAGGPYEQFF	TGTGCCAGCAGCCAGCTAGCGGGAGGGCCTTATGAGCAGTTCTTC
TRBJ1-1	many	TRBV30	.	CAWNDGRGYTEAFF	TGTGCCTGGAATGATGGGAGAGGCTACACTGAAGCTTTCTTT
TRBJ2-4	.	TRBV4-1	.	CASSQDLSPGASKAKNIQYF	TGCGCCAGCAGCCAAGATCTTTCACCCGGGGCTAGCAAAGCCAAAAACATTCAGTACTTC
TRBJ2-2	many	TRBV29-1	TRBD2	CSVELAGVGVAGELFF	TGCAGCGTTGAGTTAGCGGGAGTAGGTGTGGCCGGGGAGCTGTTTTTT
TRBJ1-5	many	TRBV19	.	CASSIFSGGNQPQHF	TGTGCCAGTAGTATATTTTCGGGTGGCAATCAGCCCCAGCATTTT
TRBJ1-5	.	TRBV28	.	CASSLLPQPQHF	TGTGCCAGCAGTTTGCTCCCCCAGCCCCAGCATTTT
TRBJ2-7	.	TRBV20-1	TRBD2	CSARLAGSYERYF	TGCAGTGCTAGACTAGCGGGGTCCTACGAGCGGTACTTC
TRBJ1-1	many	TRBV27	.	CASSLSEGTEAFF	TGTGCCAGCAGTTTATCGGAGGGTACTGAAGCTTTCTTT
TRBJ2-1	.	TRBV7-6	TRBD2	CASSLARTSGGLSSYNEQFF	TGTGCCAGCAGCTTAGCCCGGACTAGCGGGGGGTTAAGCTCCTACAATGAGCAGTTCTTC
TRBJ2-5	many	TRBV7-2	TRBD2	CASSSYLGLAKTQYF	TGTGCCAGCAGCTCTTACCTCGGACTAGCGAAGACCCAGTACTTC
TRBJ2-7	many	TRBV13	.	CASSLAPGQGYEQYF	TGTGCCAGCAGCTTAGCTCCGGGGCAGGGCTACGAGCAGTACTTC
TRBJ2-3	many	TRBV7-2	.	CASSSLGGGPDTQYF	TGTGCCAGCAGCTCCCTTGGGGGGGGCCCAGATACGCAGTATTTT
TRBJ2-1	many	TRBV11-3	.	CASSLDTSSYNEQFF	TGTGCCAGCAGCTTAGATACGAGCTCCTACAATGAGCAGTTCTTC
TRBJ1-3	.	TRBV5-6	.	CVSSSDSGNTIYF	TGTGTCAGCAGCTCTGACAGTGGAAACACCATATATTTT
TRBJ2-1	few	TRBV6-6	.	CASSYEAPRDEQFF	TGTGCCAGCAGTTACGAGGCCCCCAGGGATGAGCAGTTCTTC
TRBJ2-4	few	TRBV27	TRBD1	CASSPTGDSKNIQYF	TGTGCCAGCAGTCCGACAGGGGACAGCAAAAACATTCAGTACTTC
TRBJ1-6	many	TRBV5-1	.	CASSLDWGDNSPLHF	TGCGCCAGCAGCTTGGATTGGGGGGACAATTCACCCCTCCACTTT
TRBJ2-1	few	TRBV4-3	TRBD2	CASSQEWLAVLPEQFF	TGCGCCAGCAGCCAAGAGTGGCTAGCGGTCTTGCCTGAGCAGTTCTTC
TRBJ2-1	.	TRBV3-1	TRBD2	CASSHEAGGIYNEQFF	TGTGCCAGCAGCCATGAAGCGGGGGGCATCTACAATGAGCAGTTCTTC
TRBJ2-5	few	TRBV4-1	TRBD2	CASTLSGGYQETQYF	TGCGCCAGCACCCTTAGCGGGGGGTACCAAGAGACCCAGTACTTC
TRBJ1-6	many	TRBV6-6	.	CASSYSLGVNSPLHF	TGTGCCAGCAGTTACTCGTTGGGGGTTAATTCACCCCTCCACTTT
TRBJ2-7	many	TRBV7-6	TRBD1	CASARDSISYEQYF	TGTGCCAGCGCCCGGGACAGCATTTCCTACGAGCAGTACTTC
TRBJ2-2	many	TRBV3-1	.	CASSQGNSPISNTGELFF	TGTGCCAGCAGCCAAGGCAATAGTCCAATTTCGAACACCGGGGAGCTGTTTTTT
TRBJ2-5	few	TRBV20-1	TRBD1	CSARLGQGGRETQYF	TGCAGTGCCCGTCTCGGACAGGGGGGGCGAGAGACCCAGTACTTC
TRBJ1-5	few	TRBV7-9	.	CASSPQTAGKKGRYGPQHF	TGTGCCAGCAGCCCACAAACCGCCGGGAAAAAGGGTCGGTACGGGCCCCAGCATTTT
TRBJ2-7	many	TRBV27	TRBD2	CASSFAGVAGGIHEQYF	TGTGCCAGCAGCTTCGCGGGGGTTGCGGGAGGAATCCACGAGCAGTACTTC
TRBJ1-5	many	TRBV28	.	CASSLRQPQHF	TGTGCCAGCAGTTTACGACAGCCCCAGCATTTT
TRBJ2-3	.	TRBV7-6	.	CASSPPDLDTQYF	TGTGCCAGCAGCCCTCCCGACCTAGATACGCAGTATTTT
TRBJ2-1	.	TRBV20-1	.	CSARGGQGLYNEQFF	TGCAGTGCTAGAGGTGGGCAGGGGCTCTACAATGAGCAGTTCTTC
TRBJ2-3	many	TRBV11-2	.	CASSGLSDTQYF	TGTGCCAGCAGCGGGCTATCGGATACGCAGTATTTT
TRBJ1-1	few	TRBV30	TRBD1	CASERQGNTEAFF	TGTGCCTCTGAGCGACAGGGAAACACTGAAGCTTTCTTT
TRBJ2-1	.	TRBV4-1	TRBD1	CASSRSGTGGDNEQFF	TGCGCCAGCAGCCGATCCGGGACAGGGGGGGATAATGAGCAGTTCTTC
TRBJ2-1	.	TRBV4-1	.	CASSQGQGTGDEQFF	TGCGCCAGCAGCCAAGGTCAGGGTACGGGGGATGAGCAGTTCTTC
TRBJ1-6	.	TRBV7-9	.	CASSPPGLSSPLHF	TGTGCCAGCAGCCCCCCAGGGTTGAGTTCACCCCTCCACTTT
TRBJ1-4	many	TRBV18	.	CASSPSATNEKLFF	TGTGCCAGCTCACCCAGCGCAACTAATGAAAAACTGTTTTTT
TRBJ1-1	.	TRBV4-1	.	CASSQGGGMNTEALF	TGCGCCAGCAGCCAAGGGGGGGGGATGAACACTGAAGCTCTCTTT
TRBJ2-7	.	TRBV12-3/TRBV12-4	.	CASSPSWGAREQYF	TGTGCCAGCAGTCCTTCCTGGGGGGCGCGCGAGCAGTACTTC
TRBJ2-1	many	TRBV5-1	TRBD1	CASSLGQGNEQFF	TGCGCCAGCAGCTTAGGACAGGGTAATGAGCAGTTCTTC
TRBJ2-1	.	TRBV7-9	TRBD2	CASILGGVNEQFF	TGTGCCAGCATCTTGGGGGGGGTCAATGAGCAGTTCTTC
TRBJ2-1	many	TRBV5-1	.	CASSLPWNNEQFF	TGCGCCAGCAGCTTGCCCTGGAACAATGAGCAGTTCTTC
TRBJ2-7	many	TRBV4-1	.	CASSQADGRSYEQYF	TGCGCCAGCAGCCAAGCCGACGGCCGCTCCTACGAGCAGTACTTC
TRBJ2-7	.	TRBV7-9	TRBD1	CASGTGQGVEYEQYF	TGTGCCAGCGGGACGGGACAGGGAGTAGAGTACGAGCAGTACTTC
TRBJ1-1	.	TRBV5-3	.	CAGSFGGAEAFF	TGTGCCGGCAGCTTTGGGGGGGCTGAAGCTTTCTTT
TRBJ2-1	few	TRBV29-1	TRBD2	CSTAQRDSSYNEQFF	TGCAGCACTGCCCAGCGGGATAGCTCCTACAATGAGCAGTTCTTC